This T cell receptor (beta chain) was sequenced during a study of post-analysis software for immune sequencing data (dated by TCRdb to the mid-2010s). Turning to the overall study: Disease courses on record covered relapsing-remitting, secondary progressive and progressive-relapsing multiple sclerosis, though some patients had no subtype annotation. A subset of samples was prepared in parallel using single-end sample barcoding, then pooled and co-amplified after Illumina adapter ligation. The multiple sclerosis patient repertoires were compared with 10 to 12 previously published healthy control repertoires from donors aged about 6 to 26 years.

For CDR1 and CDR2, the germline V gene lists MNHEY and SVGEGT. Compared with germline, V lacks 0 bases and J lacks 3 bases; bases without a gene match: 0. The CDR3, from cysteine to phenylalanine, totals 14 residues. Only CDR3 DNA is held: 42 bases, read in frame from base 1. The time point label on this specimen signifies: second blood draw from one MS patient after hematopoietic stem cell transplantation. To demonstrate the VDJtools post-analysis software, the study profiled TCR beta repertoires from the peripheral blood of about 13 young patients with multiple sclerosis. The multiple sclerosis patients were children and adolescents between about 6 and 16 years of age. This clonotype has a handful of counts. Its antigen target is currently unknown. Nothing much larger sits one base from this clone, and base qualities are not available. What the study reported, not specific to this receptor: The control group was slightly older than the multiple sclerosis patient group. Patients showed significantly higher frequencies than controls for several TRBV segments, among them TRBV5-6, TRBV5-1 and TRBV20-1. Compared with controls, multiple sclerosis patients had significantly lower normalized Chao1 diversity, a finding suggesting substantial peripheral T-cell clonal expansion. Direct clustering with F measure showed strong co-clustering of samples prepared in the same batch, prompting a batch-effect correction.

The library came from PCR. Sequenced using an Illumina HiSeq 2500. To reduce PCR and sequencing biases, unique molecular identifiers were incorporated into the TCR beta cDNA libraries. Per 1 to 10 million input T cells, some 500,000 cDNA molecules were obtained, such that each molecule approximated one T cell. The same protocol used for the earlier healthy control dataset was applied to prepare and sequence the patient libraries. Samples belonging to the same batch were prepared together, multiplexed and sequenced on a shared HiSeq lane. Per the source publication's procedure: MIGEC handled the raw barcoded reads, throwing out single-read molecular identifier groups before consensus assembly and CDR3 extraction. Clonotype tables were post-analysed with VDJtools, and diversity was normalized by down-sampling all datasets to the smallest sample size. Repertoire overlap clustering matched CDR3 amino acid but not nucleotide sequences to correct batch-related cross-sample contamination. Using fastp trimming at Q25 and MiXCR clonotype assembly, TCRdb reanalyzed the public sequencing data and kept in-frame beta chains. Each CDR3 protein appears once, grouped with its most common genes and DNA. The V and J calls follow TCRdb's processing rather than the paper's. This sample holds some 160,000 distinct CDR3 sequences; roughly 34% were observed only once. The ten most abundant clones make up roughly 28% of the sample.

The chain links TRBV6-2 or TRBV6-3 with TRBJ1-2, with 8 bases matching TRBD1. The sequence derives from a girl aged 10 to 17 with multiple sclerosis. Donor details come from another sample of the same person, matched by shared clones. This material consisted of blood, taken after autologous hematopoietic stem cell transplantation. The CDR3 protein: CASSYSTGDYGYTF. The DNA sequence is TGTGCCAGCAGTTACTCGACAGGGGACTATGGCTACACCTTC.